Shown below are 30 T cell receptor beta chains from a single sample sequenced in a study of vaccination and CD4 T cells after COVID-19. These receptors' targets are unknown. The Oncomine TCR Beta short-read assay was applied to DNA of cultured CD4+ T cells. MiXCR, applied by TCRdb to the PCR reads, yields one record per CDR3 protein. The table includes some 16,000 distinct CDR3 sequences, about three quarters detected once. Treatment here: roughly 11-day PBMC culture with coronavirus spike peptide pools or control peptides (ViraFEST assay). The input for sequencing was CD4+ T cells from blood, cultured in vitro, taken after SARS-CoV-2 vaccination. All receptors derive from a human donor who received a COVID-19 vaccine.

A few counts support this clonotype. The V and J genes are TRBV20-1 and TRBJ1-1, with D perhaps TRBD1 (5 bases). Deletions cut 6 bases from V and 0 bases from J, with 14 bases between. Germline V gene lookup returns CDR1 DFQATT and CDR2 SNEGSKA (reference sequence). CDR3 length: 14 residues. In DNA form, the CDR3 reads TGCAGTGCGGGGGGAAGTGTCATGAACACTGAAGCTTTCTTT. Amino acids: CSAGGSVMNTEAFF.

The gene calls are TRBV29-1 and TRBJ1-1; 9 bases align to TRBD1. V trimming: 7 bases; J trimming: 0 bases; junction bases outside the gene matches: 3. CDR3 length equals 13 residues. CDR1 and CDR2 from the germline V gene are SQVTM and ANQGSEA. The CDR3 coding sequence is TGCAGCGGGACAGGGGTTCTGAACACTGAAGCTTTCTTT. It encodes CSGTGVLNTEAFF. The variable domain in full, with the rest retrieved from reference TRBV29-1 and TRBJ1-1, is SAVISQKPSRDICQRGTSLTIQCQVDSQVTMMFWYRQQPGQSLTLIATANQGSEATYESGFVIDKFPISRPNLTFSTLTVSNMSPEDSSIYLCSGTGVLNTEAFFGQGTRLTVV.

The chain is built from TRBV7-2 and TRBJ2-3; TRBD1 agrees at 8 bases. CDR3 length equals 15 residues. Germline CDR1 SGHTA, CDR2 FQGNSA. J lost 1 base, V lost 5 bases, and 5 bases had no gene match. This chain's CDR3 is CASSPGGAGTDTQYF. CDR3 bases: TGTGCCAGCAGCCCAGGGGGCGCGGGCACAGATACGCAGTATTTT.

The J gene is TRBJ1-2, the V gene TRBV6-1, with D tentatively TRBD1 (6 bases). Germline CDR1 reads MNHNS; CDR2 reads SASEGT. The CDR3 contains 14 residues. V was trimmed by 0 bases and J by 4 bases, leaving 9 bases between them. The CDR3 DNA is TGTGCCAGCAGTGAAGCCGGACAGAGCTATGGCTACACCTTC. Translating it yields CASSEAGQSYGYTF.

This chain uses TRBV2 with TRBJ2-2; D tentatively reads TRBD1 or TRBD2 (6 bases each). The CDR3 is 14 residues long. Trimming left V 4 bases short and J 5 bases short, with 11 bases between. From germline, CDR1 is SNHLY and CDR2 FYNNEI. The CDR3 sequence is CASSGGARTGELFF. CDR3 nucleotide sequence: TGTGCCAGCAGTGGGGGGGCGCGAACCGGGGAGCTGTTTTTT.

This chain uses TRBV19 with TRBJ1-2; 11 nucleotides match TRBD1. V shed 9 bases, J shed 5 bases, and the junction held 5 bases outside the gene matches. This CDR3 spans 13 amino acids. Germline CDR1 and CDR2: LNHDA and SQIVND (reference sequence). The CDR3 nucleotides read TGTGCCAGACGGGACAGGGGGACGTATGGCTACACCTTC. Translated: CARRDRGTYGYTF.

The chain recombines TRBV6-1 with TRBJ2-5; TRBD2 might be the D (5 bases). The CDR3 sequence is 16 residues long. The germline gives CDR1 MNHNS, CDR2 SASEGT. Trimming took off 5 bases at V and 5 bases at J, with 21 bases between the two ends. The CDR3 region is CASSHPGVPVGETQYF. CDR3 bases: TGTGCCAGCAGTCATCCCGGGGTCCCCGTGGGCGAGACCCAGTACTTC.

This clonotype was observed once. The chain employs TRBV7-3 and TRBJ1-2; 7 bases fit TRBD1. V shed 4 bases and J 6 bases; nucleotides not matched to a gene: 11. Germline CDR1 SGHTA, CDR2 FQGTGA. The length of the CDR3 is 15 residues. The CDR3 sequence: CASSSTGEGYNGYTF. The DNA of the CDR3 is TGTGCCAGCAGCTCCACAGGGGAGGGGTACAATGGCTACACCTTC.

This chain uses TRBV20-1 with TRBJ2-5, with D maybe TRBD1 (7 bases). Looked up from germline, CDR1 is DFQATT and CDR2 is SNEGSKA (reference sequence). The CDR3 contains 14 residues. V was trimmed by 6 bases and J by 3 bases, leaving 17 bases between them. The CDR3 reads CSAESGGGEETQYF. CDR3 bases: TGCAGTGCCGAGTCAGGAGGGGGCGAAGAGACCCAGTACTTC.

This rearrangement joins TRBV11-3 to TRBJ1-1; D is unclear. The V gene's germline CDR1 is SGHNT and CDR2 YENEEA. The V and J ends lost 1 base and 3 bases respectively, with 18 bases between them. CDR3 size: 17 residues. The CDR3 nucleotides read TGTGCCAGCAGCTTAGTTGATTGGGAGTCTTTGGACACTGAAGCTTTCTTT. Translating it yields CASSLVDWESLDTEAFF.

V is TRBV6-1 and J is TRBJ1-4; TRBD1 is a possible D gene (5 bases). There are 16 residues in the CDR3. Trimming pared 0 bases from V and 6 bases from J, leaving 14 bases between. CDR1 MNHNS and CDR2 SASEGT come from the germline V gene. The CDR3 DNA reads as TGTGCCAGCAGTGAAGCGGGTGGCAGGGACGATGAAAAACTGTTTTTT. This gives the protein CASSEAGGRDDEKLFF.

The rearrangement uses TRBV20-1 and TRBJ1-1; unclear D gene. The germline V gene encodes CDR1 DFQATT and CDR2 SNEGSKA (reference sequence). This CDR3 is 11 amino acids long. Trimming cost V 0 bases and J 10 bases, with 9 bases left between them. The CDR3 nucleotides are TGCAGTGCTAGAGATATGACCCTAGCTTTCTTT. Encoded protein: CSARDMTLAFF.

There are a few counts of this clonotype. This sequence joins TRBV10-3 and TRBJ1-2; possibly TRBD1 for D (6 bases). CDR1 is ENHRY, CDR2 SYGVKD, per germline. CDR3 length equals 15 residues. V lost 2 bases and J lost 2, with 12 bases in between. DNA for the CDR3: TGTGCCATCAGTGAGGCTTACCAGGGGAACTATGGCTACACCTTC. Translated: CAISEAYQGNYGYTF.

This chain connects TRBV15 to TRBJ2-1; D is perhaps TRBD2 (5 bases). Trimming took off 0 bases at V and 0 bases at J, with 15 bases between the two ends. The germline V gene has CDR1 LNHNV and CDR2 YYDKDF (reference sequence). This CDR3 spans 18 amino acids. The CDR3 bases are TGTGCCACCAGCAGAGATCTGACGGGGTTCAGCTCCTACAATGAGCAGTTCTTC. It is translated as CATSRDLTGFSSYNEQFF.

The chain couples TRBV6-1 to TRBJ1-6; D is ambiguous. The germline V gene has CDR1 MNHNS and CDR2 SASEGT. The V end was cut by 1 base, the J end by 8 bases, with 12 bases between. The CDR3 length is 15 residues. The DNA for the CDR3 is TGTGCCAGCAGTGAAGTGGTCAAGCGGGATTCACCCCTCCACTTT. This sequence encodes CASSEVVKRDSPLHF.

The V call is TRBV20-1, the J call TRBJ2-3; tentatively, D is TRBD1 or TRBD2 (5 bases each). Germline V CDR1 and CDR2: DFQATT, SNEGSKA (reference sequence). The CDR3 is 15 amino acids. Deletions cut 3 bases from V and 0 bases from J, with 13 bases between. The CDR3 DNA reads TGCAGTGCTAGGGTTATCGGGGCTAGCACAGATACGCAGTATTTT. Translated: CSARVIGASTDTQYF.

The gene calls are TRBV10-3 and TRBJ1-2; weak D call: TRBD1 (5 bases). The germline CDR1 and CDR2 sequences are ENHRY and SYGVKD. Trimming left V 6 bases short and J 6 bases short, with 11 bases between. This CDR3 region has 12 residues. Here the CDR3 reads CAIRGQGDGYTF. In nucleotides, the CDR3 is TGTGCCATCAGAGGGCAGGGAGATGGCTACACCTTC.

CDR3 nucleotides: TGTGCCAGCAGCTTACCGGGACGAGAGACCCAGTACTTC. As protein: CASSLPGRETQYF. The chain couples TRBV11-2 to TRBJ2-5; D possibly matches TRBD1 or TRBD2 (5 bases each). V was trimmed by 2 bases and J by 4 bases, leaving 8 bases between them. The CDR3 has 13 residues. The germline gives CDR1 SGHAT, CDR2 FQNNGV. Full variable domain (outside the CDR3, taken from reference TRBV11-2 and TRBJ2-5): EAGVAQSPRYKIIEKRQSVAFWCNPISGHATLYWYQQILGQGPKLLIQFQNNGVVDDSQLPKDRFSAERLKGVDSTLKIQPAKLEDSAVYLCASSLPGRETQYFGPGTRLLVL.

This clonotype has only a few counts. The V gene is TRBV19, the J gene TRBJ2-7, with 9 bases lining up with TRBD1. Germline CDR1 LNHDA, CDR2 SQIVND (reference sequence). This CDR3 contains 15 residues. Unmatched junction bases numbered 3, after V lost 3 bases and J lost 0 bases. The chain's CDR3 is CASSIGQGFSYEQYF. The DNA of the CDR3 is TGTGCCAGTAGTATCGGACAGGGGTTCTCCTACGAGCAGTACTTC.

This chain links TRBV30 with TRBJ1-2; 11 bases align to TRBD1. The CDR3 runs to 15 residues. Germline V lookup: CDR1 GTSNPN, CDR2 SVGIG (reference sequence). Germline trimming cut 1 base from V and 2 bases from J; bases unmatched to any gene: 3. The CDR3 spells CAWSGDRGYNYGYTF. CDR3 DNA sequence: TGTGCCTGGAGTGGGGACAGGGGGTACAACTATGGCTACACCTTC.

The rearrangement joins TRBV5-6 to TRBJ1-5, with 9 bases that match TRBD1. With 3 bases clipped from V and 5 bases from J, the junction kept 9 bases outside the gene matches. The CDR3 consists of 16 residues. In germline, CDR1 is SGHDT, CDR2 YYEEEE. The CDR3 reads CASSSGTGMADQPQHF. CDR3 bases: TGTGCCAGCAGCTCCGGGACAGGGATGGCGGATCAGCCCCAGCATTTT.

This chain uses TRBV19 with TRBJ1-5; 8 bases are shared with TRBD1. Germline V CDR1 and CDR2: LNHDA, SQIVND (reference sequence). V dropped 1 base and J dropped 1; count of bases not matched to a gene: 3. This CDR3 comprises 16 residues. The DNA for the CDR3 is TGTGCCAGTAGTATAGGACAGGGGAGAAGCAATCAGCCCCAGCATTTT. The encoded protein is CASSIGQGRSNQPQHF.

V usage is TRBV28 and J usage is TRBJ2-3; maybe TRBD2 (6 bases). This CDR3 has 17 amino acids. The germline gives CDR1 MDHEN, CDR2 SYDVKM. V was pared by 5 bases and J by 1 base, with 19 bases between. CDR3 sequence: CASSRLGTGVRTDTQYF. The CDR3 DNA is TGTGCCAGCAGTCGTTTGGGGACGGGGGTTCGCACAGATACGCAGTATTTT.

The V gene is TRBV19, the J gene TRBJ1-5; TRBD1 might be the D (5 bases). Per germline, CDR1 LNHDA and CDR2 SQIVND (reference sequence). This CDR3 region has 13 residues. V lost 5 bases, J lost 3 bases, and 8 bases lay in between. This chain's CDR3 is CASSRGHNQPQHF. CDR3 coding DNA: TGTGCCAGTAGTCGGGGCCACAATCAGCCCCAGCATTTT.

This sequence joins TRBV20-1 and TRBJ2-7; 14 nucleotides agree with TRBD2. With 6 bases clipped from V and 3 bases from J, the junction kept 4 bases outside the gene matches. Looked up from germline, CDR1 is DFQATT and CDR2 is SNEGSKA (reference sequence). CDR3 size: 14 residues. CDR3 in amino acids: CSAQTSGGDYEQYF. The CDR3 nucleotides are TGCAGTGCACAGACTAGCGGGGGGGACTACGAGCAGTACTTC.

This chain joins TRBV2 and TRBJ1-2; D is undetermined. Deletions cut 3 bases from V and 3 bases from J, with 8 bases between. Germline CDR1 is SNHLY and CDR2 is FYNNEI. The CDR3 extends over 13 amino acids. CDR3 sequence (DNA): TGTGCCAGCAGTGATTGGACGGACTATGGCTACACCTTC. Its protein is CASSDWTDYGYTF.

The chain has TRBV20-1 and TRBJ1-2; D is uncertain. V shed 1 base and J shed 2 bases, with 8 bases lying between them. This CDR3 region has 13 residues. CDR1 is DFQATT, CDR2 SNEGSKA, per germline (reference sequence). This CDR3 is CSARVSTNYGYTF. The CDR3 DNA sequence: TGCAGTGCTAGAGTATCAACCAACTATGGCTACACCTTC.

The chain uses TRBV25-1 and TRBJ1-1; TRBD1 aligns across 11 bases. The CDR3 loop spans 15 amino acids. V trimming: 4 bases; J trimming: 1 base; junction bases outside the gene matches: 2. CDR1 is MGHDK, CDR2 SYGVNS, per germline. DNA for the CDR3: TGTGCCAGCAGTGGGGACAGGGGGTGGAACACTGAAGCTTTCTTT. It translates to CASSGDRGWNTEAFF.

Written as DNA, the CDR3 is TGTGCCAGCAGCGGATCCGGGACAGGGGGCTTTGGAAACACCATATATTTT. Encoded protein: CASSGSGTGGFGNTIYF. V is TRBV7-9 and J is TRBJ1-3, with TRBD1 matching over 12 bases. The V gene's germline CDR1 is SEHNR and CDR2 FQNEAQ (reference sequence). Germline trimming cut 5 bases from V and 3 bases from J; bases unmatched to any gene: 8. This CDR3 contains 17 residues.

J is TRBJ1-1 and V is TRBV6-1; D remains ambiguous. V lost 10 bases, J lost 6 bases, and 15 bases lay in between. The CDR3 totals 12 residues. Per germline, CDR1 MNHNS and CDR2 SASEGT. Here the CDR3 reads CATSIRLAEAFF. As DNA, the CDR3 is TGTGCCACCTCTATAAGGCTCGCTGAAGCTTTCTTT.